These 21 T cell receptor beta chains were sequenced from one sample in a study of OX40 agonist ivuxolimab in advanced cancers. The method was immunoSEQ multiplex PCR; TCRdb's version includes in-frame clones alone and lacks a portion of them. The sample records fewer than 85,000 clones, approximately 83% being singletons. The starting material was CD4+ or CD8+ T cells sorted from blood, obtained in a trial of the OX40 agonist ivuxolimab. These receptors were taken from an adult with an advanced solid tumor such as melanoma, head and neck, liver or kidney cancer.

The chain joins TRBV11-2 to TRBJ2-3; possibly TRBD2 for D (5 bases). Germline values: CDR1 SGHAT, CDR2 FQNNGV. CDR3 length: 16 residues. V lost 1 base and J 2 bases, leaving 13 bases between the germline ends. CDR3 amino acids: CASSLGARTVTDTQYF. The CDR3 region has the DNA TGTGCCAGCAGCTTAGGGGCTAGGACTGTCACAGATACGCAGTATTTT.

This chain links TRBV5-4 with TRBJ2-1; D might be TRBD1 or TRBD2, each matching 5 bases. The CDR3 sequence is 16 residues long. Deletions cut 0 bases from V and 0 bases from J, with 10 bases between. The germline V gene has CDR1 SGHNT and CDR2 YYREEE (reference sequence). The CDR3 spells CASSLGGTVSYNEQFF. The CDR3 region has the DNA TGTGCCAGCAGCTTGGGGGGGACGGTCTCCTACAATGAGCAGTTCTTC.

V is TRBV7-2 and J is TRBJ1-5, with TRBD1 as a possible D gene (5 bases). This CDR3 has 14 amino acids. The germline gives CDR1 SGHTA, CDR2 FQGNSA. Trimming shortened V by 0 bases and J by 4 bases, and 7 bases separated the two germline ends. The DNA for the CDR3 is TGTGCCAGCAGCTTAGCGGGGGGAAATCAGCCCCAGCATTTT. The encoded protein is CASSLAGGNQPQHF.

The chain uses TRBV11-2 and TRBJ2-2; unclear D gene. CDR1 and CDR2 from the germline V gene are SGHAT and FQNNGV. Trimming removed 2 bases at V and 8 bases at J, with 12 bases between. This CDR3 contains 14 residues. CDR3 amino acids: CASSLFDQAGELFF. In DNA form, the CDR3 reads TGTGCCAGCAGCTTATTTGACCAGGCTGGGGAGCTGTTTTTT.

V and J are TRBV6-5 and TRBJ2-5; D is perhaps TRBD1 (6 bases). The CDR3 sequence is 15 residues long. Trimming took 2 bases from V and 1 from J, leaving 11 bases between them. CDR1 and CDR2 from the germline V gene are MNHEY and SVGAGI. The CDR3 region has the DNA TGTGCCAGCAGTTACGGACCGACAGGCCAAGAGACCCAGTACTTC. Its translation is CASSYGPTGQETQYF.

The chain employs TRBV7-8 and TRBJ2-2; TRBD1 matches 10 bases. Losses at the gene ends were 3 bases for V and 4 bases for J; bases not matched to a gene: 8. The CDR3 has 17 amino acids. Germline V gives CDR1 SGHVS, CDR2 FQNEAQ. For the CDR3, the DNA is TGTGCCAGCAGCTTGTCACCGGGACAGGGGACCACCGGGGAGCTGTTTTTT. Translated, it gives CASSLSPGQGTTGELFF.

V gene TRBV18 combines with J gene TRBJ2-1, with 7 bases lining up with TRBD1. The CDR3 has 14 amino acids. Losses at the gene ends were 1 base for V and 6 bases for J; bases not matched to a gene: 3. Germline-derived CDR1 and CDR2 are KGHSH and LQKENI. The CDR3 here is CASSPQTGINEQFF. The CDR3 DNA follows: TGTGCCAGCTCACCACAGACAGGGATCAATGAGCAGTTCTTC.

The chain has TRBV30 and TRBJ2-7; D not resolved. The germline V gene encodes CDR1 GTSNPN and CDR2 SVGIG (reference sequence). CDR3 length: 15 residues. V was trimmed by 1 base and J by 4 bases, leaving 17 bases between them. The CDR3 region is CAWSATSAGFYEQYF. Here the CDR3 DNA reads TGTGCCTGGAGTGCCACGTCGGCAGGTTTTTACGAGCAGTACTTC.

This sequence joins TRBV28 and TRBJ1-1, with 10 bases lining up with TRBD1. Germline V gene data show CDR1 as MDHEN and CDR2 as SYDVKM. The junction had 8 bases not matched to a gene; V was cut back by 5 bases and J by 5 bases. There are 15 residues in the CDR3. In nucleotides, the CDR3 is TGTGCCAGCAGTCCACCGGGACAGGGGAGGACTGAAGCTTTCTTT. Its translation is CASSPPGQGRTEAFF.

This chain links TRBV9 with TRBJ1-5; D gene ambiguous. Trimming stripped 3 bases from V and 7 bases from J, with 11 bases between. The CDR3 has 13 amino acids. CDR1 is SGDLS and CDR2 is YYNGEE in the germline V gene. In DNA form, the CDR3 reads TGTGCCAGCAGCGAAGGCGATTCGCAGCCCCAGCATTTT. Translated: CASSEGDSQPQHF.

This clone showed up just once. The chain uses TRBV19 and TRBJ2-3; D remains unclear. Trimming took off 1 base at V and 0 bases at J, with 11 bases between the two ends. In germline, CDR1 is LNHDA, CDR2 SQIVND (reference sequence). The CDR3 is 16 amino acids. DNA for the CDR3: TGTGCCAGTAGTATAGGTCGTCAGGCTAGCACAGATACGCAGTATTTT. Translated: CASSIGRQASTDTQYF.

The chain couples TRBV28 to TRBJ1-1, with TRBD1 matching 7 bases. The germline gives CDR1 MDHEN, CDR2 SYDVKM. The V segment lost 4 bases and the J segment 1 base; nucleotides outside the gene matches: 9. The CDR3 loop spans 16 amino acids. CDR3 coding DNA: TGTGCCAGCAGTTCTGGATTAGGGGGCGAGAACACTGAAGCTTTCTTT. It is translated as CASSSGLGGENTEAFF.

The chain employs TRBV4-2 and TRBJ2-3; D is uncertain. This CDR3 has 12 residues. V shed 1 base and J shed 4 bases, with 3 bases lying between them. Germline lookup yields CDR1 LGHNA and CDR2 YNFKEQ. The CDR3, as DNA: TGTGCCAGCAGCCAAGTAGCAGATACGCAGTATTTT. Protein sequence: CASSQVADTQYF.

The chain carries TRBV5-1 and TRBJ2-3; TRBD1 is a possible D gene (5 bases). Per the germline V gene, CDR1 is SGHRS and CDR2 is YFSETQ. The CDR3 sequence is 15 residues long. The germline V and J ends were trimmed by 2 bases and 4 bases, with 14 bases remaining between them. CDR3 coding DNA: TGCGCCAGCAGCTTACAGGCGGCAGTCGCAGATACGCAGTATTTT. This codes for CASSLQAAVADTQYF.

V and J are TRBV5-1 and TRBJ2-1, with D perhaps TRBD1 (5 bases). Trimming took off 2 bases at V and 3 bases at J, with 12 bases between the two ends. Per germline, CDR1 SGHRS and CDR2 YFSETQ. The CDR3 loop spans 15 amino acids. CDR3 loop: CASSLITGNYNEQFF. The CDR3 DNA reads as TGCGCCAGCAGCTTAATTACAGGTAACTACAATGAGCAGTTCTTC.

The chain has TRBV21-1 and TRBJ2-7. TRBV21-1 is noted as a pseudogene. The CDR3 sequence is 15 residues long. The DNA of the CDR3 is TGTGCCAGCAGTGTTTGGACGGGTAGCTCCTACGAGCAGTACTTC. It encodes CASSVWTGSSYEQYF.

This chain joins TRBV28 and TRBJ1-1, with D possibly TRBD1 on 6 matching bases. The CDR3 spans 15 residues. The ends were cut back, 7 bases at V and 1 base at J, with 16 bases in the middle. Germline V gene lookup returns CDR1 MDHEN and CDR2 SYDVKM. CDR3 sequence: CASMLPRTANTEAFF. The DNA of the CDR3 is TGTGCCAGCATGCTCCCAAGGACAGCGAACACTGAAGCTTTCTTT.

The chain combines TRBV27 with TRBJ1-5; no clear D. Trimming left V 4 bases short and J 6 bases short, with 16 bases between. Germline V lookup: CDR1 MNHEY, CDR2 SMNVEV (reference sequence). This CDR3 region has 15 residues. The CDR3 spells CASSSHSQSAQPQHF. In DNA form, the CDR3 reads TGTGCCAGCAGTTCTCACAGCCAATCAGCTCAGCCCCAGCATTTT.

V is TRBV7-9 and J is TRBJ1-5; D possibly corresponds to TRBD1 (5 bases). This CDR3 contains 14 residues. V was cut by 8 bases and J by 3 bases, with 14 bases left in between. In germline, CDR1 is SEHNR, CDR2 FQNEAQ (reference sequence). CDR3 DNA sequence: TGTGCCAGCCAACGCGGGGACTCCAATCAGCCCCAGCATTTT. Protein sequence: CASQRGDSNQPQHF.

The chain links TRBV11-2 to TRBJ2-7; possible D gene TRBD1, 5 bases. CDR3 length: 14 residues. Germline CDR1 is SGHAT and CDR2 is FQNNGV. Trimming removed 5 bases from V and 6 bases from J, with 17 bases in between. This chain's CDR3 is CASSMVGEGLEQYF. The DNA for the CDR3 is TGTGCCAGCAGCATGGTAGGGGAAGGGCTCGAGCAGTACTTC. Filled out from reference TRBV11-2 and TRBJ2-7, the complete variable domain reads EAGVAQSPRYKIIEKRQSVAFWCNPISGHATLYWYQQILGQGPKLLIQFQNNGVVDDSQLPKDRFSAERLKGVDSTLKIQPAKLEDSAVYLCASSMVGEGLEQYFGPGTRLTVT.

This chain uses TRBV19 with TRBJ1-1; a weak D match, TRBD1 (5 bases). There are 12 residues in the CDR3. Looked up from germline, CDR1 is LNHDA and CDR2 is SQIVND (reference sequence). CDR3 region: CVCPGVNTEAFF. As DNA, the CDR3 is TGTGTTTGCCCGGGGGTGAACACTGAAGCTTTCTTT. The variable domain in full, with the rest retrieved from reference TRBV19 and TRBJ1-1, is DGGITQSPKYLFRKEGQNVTLSCEQNLNHDAMYWYRQDPGQGLRLIYYSQIVNDFQKGDIAEGYSVSREKKESFPLTVTSAQKNPTAFYLCVCPGVNTEAFFGQGTRLTVV.